What follows describes a single T cell receptor beta chain. Per the original data handling: Reference gene primer amplification gave estimated nucleated cell counts. Assay used: immunoSEQ multiplex PCR; TCRdb lists only in-frame clones, some missing. V and J calls and clone size are given by that table; D and trimming were obtained from the DNA. The sample contains 120,000 to 150,000 clones, more than 70% of which appear only once. The data stem from a study of blood T cell repertoires in COVID-19. Study-wide context: Italy, Spain and the United States were the sources of the convalescent and acute COVID-19 samples. In each case, the material was cDNA or gDNA derived from T cells, B-cell-depleted T cells, or PBMCs.

The germline V and J ends were trimmed by 9 bases and 7 bases, with 27 bases remaining between them. Looked up from germline, CDR1 is MNHEY and CDR2 is SMNVEV (reference sequence). CDR3 length: 16 amino acids. This chain joins TRBV27 and TRBJ1-2, with D possibly matching TRBD1 (5 bases). The receptor's source is a man between 60 and 75 years old with active or convalescent COVID-19. Sequenced material: peripheral blood. In DNA form, the CDR3 reads TGTGCCAGTTACGGCCAATGGGGGGTTTCCCTCCTTGGCTACACCTTC. This gives the protein CASYGQWGVSLLGYTF.